A selection of T cell receptor beta chains follows, all from one sample in a study of cytomegalovirus exposure and HLA in healthy donors. Profiled with immunoSEQ multiplex PCR; TCRdb holds only in-frame clones, not every one. The sample features 100,000 to 150,000 clones, with roughly 0.94% in its top ten. The sample consisted of PBMCs. Receptors were obtained from a man between 18 and 35 years old in good health and CMV-seronegative. Each CDR3 is given with its conserved first and last residue. A D gene is named only where the DNA matches it firmly.

j_call d_call v_call cdr3_nt cdr3_aa
TRBJ2-2 . TRBV7-3 TGTGCCAGCAGCCCCCTCCGGCGAGGCGGGGAGCTGTTTTTT CASSPLRRGGELFF
TRBJ2-7 TRBD2 TRBV5-1 TGCGCCAGCAGCTTGGGTACGGGAGGGGCCCGCAGCGAGCAGTACTTC CASSLGTGGARSEQYF
TRBJ1-5 . TRBV29-1 TGCAGCGTTTCAGGGGCCATCAATCAGCCCCAGCATTTT CSVSGAINQPQHF
TRBJ2-7 . TRBV19 TGTGCCAGTAGTATTTCCTCGGCAGGGCCAACCTACGAGCAGTACTTC CASSISSAGPTYEQYF
TRBJ2-7 . TRBV19 TGTGCCAGTAGTTTCCCCGACAGATACGAGCAGTACTTC CASSFPDRYEQYF
TRBJ1-2 . TRBV19 TGTGCCAGTAGTCTAGGACAGCTCTATAACTATGGCTACACCTTC CASSLGQLYNYGYTF
TRBJ2-7 TRBD1 TRBV11-2 TGTGCCAGCAGCCGCTACAGGGGGGAGTACTACGAGCAGTACTTC CASSRYRGEYYEQYF
TRBJ2-1 TRBD2 TRBV30 TGTGCCTGTCAATCGGGGGGATATGAGCAGTTCTTC CACQSGGYEQFF
TRBJ2-7 . TRBV11-3 TGTGCCAGCAGCTTGGGACGGTCCGGGAGCTACGAGCAGTACTTC CASSLGRSGSYEQYF
TRBJ1-5 TRBD1 TRBV6-6 TGTGCCAGCAGCCGGGGACAGGGGGCAGGCCAGCCCCAGCATTTT CASSRGQGAGQPQHF
TRBJ2-1 TRBD1 TRBV7-9 TGTGCCAGCAGCTTTTTCCGCCGGGACAGGAGCTACAATGAGCAGTTCTTC CASSFFRRDRSYNEQFF
TRBJ1-1 . TRBV2 TGTGCCAGCAGCAAGGGGGTGAACACTGAAGCTTTCTTT CASSKGVNTEAFF
TRBJ1-2 TRBD1 TRBV11-1 TGTGCCAGCAGACCGGGACAGGGCAGTGGCTACACCTTC CASRPGQGSGYTF
TRBJ2-7 TRBD1 TRBV23-1 TGCGCCAGCAGTCCCAAGGTCCGGGACAGGGGCTGTTACGAGCAGTACTTC CASSPKVRDRGCYEQYF
TRBJ1-2 TRBD1 TRBV6-1 TGTGCCAGCAGTGAAGACCGCCCGACGACAGGGACAACTAACTATGGCTACACCTTC CASSEDRPTTGTTNYGYTF
TRBJ2-7 TRBD1 TRBV19 TGTGCCAGTAGTATTACAGGGGGTTACGACTACGAGCAGTACTTC CASSITGGYDYEQYF
TRBJ2-7 TRBD1 TRBV6-5 TGTGCCAGCAGTTACTCGAGGTTCAGGGGGTTTTACGAGCAGTACTTC CASSYSRFRGFYEQYF
TRBJ1-1 TRBD1 TRBV30 TGTGCCTGGAGTTTTGGACAGGGGGGTACTGAAGCTTTCTTT CAWSFGQGGTEAFF
TRBJ1-2 . TRBV2 TGTGCCAGCACCACGGAGGGATCAGCTAACTATGGCTACACCTTC CASTTEGSANYGYTF
TRBJ1-5 . TRBV28 TGTGCCAGCAGTTTATCTCTAGCGGGCAATCAGCCCCAGCATTTT CASSLSLAGNQPQHF
TRBJ2-3 . TRBV5-6 TGTGCCAGCAGCCCAAGATTAGGACGGAAAGGGGCAGATACGCAGTATTTT CASSPRLGRKGADTQYF
TRBJ1-2 TRBD1 TRBV11-2 TGTGCCAGCAGCAGGCCGGGCAGGGGGCGAAGCTATGGCTACACCTTC CASSRPGRGRSYGYTF
TRBJ1-1 . TRBV7-3 TGTGCCAGCAGCTTAACGTTGGGGGGGAGCACTGAAGCTTTCTTT CASSLTLGGSTEAFF
TRBJ2-3 TRBD2 TRBV25-1 TGTGCCAGCAGTGAAGGGGAACTAGCGGGATTCGGCACAGATACGCAGTATTTT CASSEGELAGFGTDTQYF
TRBJ1-1 . TRBV19 TGTGCCAGTAGTATAGGAGGGATTATGAACACTGAAGCTTTCTTT CASSIGGIMNTEAFF
TRBJ2-4 TRBD1 TRBV7-9 TGTGCCAGCAGCTTTTCGGACAGGGGGGGTCCGCGAGCCAAAAACATTCAGTACTTC CASSFSDRGGPRAKNIQYF
TRBJ2-1 . TRBV18 TGTGCCAGCTCCCCTCGGAGAGACTCCTACAATGAGCAGTTCTTC CASSPRRDSYNEQFF
TRBJ1-3 . TRBV9 TGTGCCAGCAGCGTAGATCGGGTTTACTCTGGAAACACCATATATTTT CASSVDRVYSGNTIYF
TRBJ1-5 TRBD1 TRBV28 TGTGCCAGCAGTCAAACGACAGGGGTAGGCCAGCCCCAGCATTTT CASSQTTGVGQPQHF
TRBJ2-7 . TRBV6-5 TGTGCCAGCAGTTCCCCCGGGACACTGGCCTACGAGCAGTACTTC CASSSPGTLAYEQYF
TRBJ2-3 TRBD1 TRBV9 TGTGCCAGCAGCGTAGGGGCAGGGGGAATAACAGATACGCAGTATTTT CASSVGAGGITDTQYF
TRBJ2-1 TRBD2 TRBV7-3 TGTGCCAGCAGCCCAGGACTAGCGCACTACAATGAGCAGTTCTTC CASSPGLAHYNEQFF
TRBJ1-2 TRBD1 TRBV29-1 TGCAACGTTCAGGGGGCGGATGGCTACACCTTC CNVQGADGYTF
TRBJ2-1 TRBD2 TRBV5-1 TGCGCCAGCAGGGTTAGCGGGAGCGTTGATGAGCAGTTCTTC CASRVSGSVDEQFF
TRBJ2-7 . TRBV5-1 TGCGCCAGCAGGTCCCAGAACCCAGCCTACGAGCAGTACTTC CASRSQNPAYEQYF
TRBJ1-3 . TRBV6-5 TGTGCCAGCAGACAAGGACAGCTCTCTGGAAACACCATATATTTT CASRQGQLSGNTIYF
TRBJ2-7 TRBD1 TRBV28 TGTGCCAGCAGTTTTGGACAGGGGTTAGGGCAGTACTTC CASSFGQGLGQYF
TRBJ1-2 . TRBV1 TGCACCAGCAGCCTTACAGGGGGGAATGGCTACACCTTC CTSSLTGGNGYTF
TRBJ1-1 . TRBV13 TGTGCCAGCAGCGTGGGGGGGGGCACTGAAGCTTTCTTT CASSVGGGTEAFF
TRBJ2-7 TRBD2 TRBV5-5 TGTGCCAGCACCCTAAGCTTAGCGGGAGGCCCCTACGAGCAGTACTTC CASTLSLAGGPYEQYF
TRBJ2-7 . TRBV6-1 TGTGCCAGCAGCCGAGTTATCGAGCAGTACTTC CASSRVIEQYF
TRBJ2-5 . TRBV7-2 TGTGCCAGCAGCTTAATGCCTAGCCAAGAGACCCAGTACTTC CASSLMPSQETQYF
TRBJ2-7 . TRBV29-1 TGCAGCGCTCGAATAAGCTCAACCTACGAGCAGTACTTC CSARISSTYEQYF
TRBJ2-5 . TRBV11-3 TGTGCCAGCAGCAAAAGCTCGGGTCTAGATCAGTACTTC CASSKSSGLDQYF
TRBJ2-7 . TRBV4-1 TGCGCCAGCAGCCAAGAAAGGACAGCAGACGAGCAGTACTTC CASSQERTADEQYF